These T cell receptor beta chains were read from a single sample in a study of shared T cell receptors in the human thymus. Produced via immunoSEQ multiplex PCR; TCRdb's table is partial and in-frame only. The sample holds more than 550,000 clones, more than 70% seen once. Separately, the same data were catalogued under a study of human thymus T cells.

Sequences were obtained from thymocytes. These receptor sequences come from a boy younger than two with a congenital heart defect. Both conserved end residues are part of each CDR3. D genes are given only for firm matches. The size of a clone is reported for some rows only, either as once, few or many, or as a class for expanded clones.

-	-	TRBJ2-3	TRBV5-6	CASTTSTGYTDTQYF	TGTGCCAGCACCACGTCGACAGGATACACAGATACGCAGTATTTT
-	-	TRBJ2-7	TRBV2	CASSDDGSSYEQYF	TGTGCCAGCAGTGACGACGGGAGCTCCTACGAGCAGTACTTC
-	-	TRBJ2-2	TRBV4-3	CASSQDTRAGENTGELFF	TGCGCCAGCAGCCAAGATACGAGGGCAGGGGAAAACACCGGGGAGCTGTTTTTT
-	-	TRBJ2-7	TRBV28	CASTPDSSYEQYF	TGTGCCAGCACCCCGGACAGCTCCTACGAGCAGTACTTC
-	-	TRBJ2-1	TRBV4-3	CASSQDRGQTYNEQFF	TGCGCCAGCAGCCAAGATCGGGGACAAACATACAATGAGCAGTTCTTC
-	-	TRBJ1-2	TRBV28	CASSFVRDSHRGYTF	TGTGCCAGCAGTTTTGTCAGGGACTCCCATCGGGGCTACACCTTC
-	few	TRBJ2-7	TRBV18	CASSPQSTTELREQYF	TGTGCCAGCTCACCACAGTCCACCACTGAACTACGCGAGCAGTACTTC
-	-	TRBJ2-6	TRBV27	CASSLGDRSGANVLTF	TGTGCCAGCAGTTTGGGAGACCGCTCTGGGGCCAACGTCCTGACTTTC
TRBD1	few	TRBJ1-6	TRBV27	CASSLGTGRLALHF	TGTGCCAGCAGTTTGGGGACAGGGAGGTTGGCCCTCCACTTT
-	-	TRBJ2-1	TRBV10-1	CASSGLNTGEVGNEQFF	TGCGCCAGCAGTGGCCTCAATACAGGGGAGGTCGGCAATGAGCAGTTCTTC
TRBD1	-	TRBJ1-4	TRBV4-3	CASSQDRGRDRAVKLFF	TGCGCCAGCAGCCAAGATAGGGGACGGGACAGGGCGGTAAAACTGTTTTTT
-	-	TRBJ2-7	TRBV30	CAWSGDWPYEQYF	TGTGCCTGGAGTGGTGACTGGCCCTACGAGCAGTACTTC
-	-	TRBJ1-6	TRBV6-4	CASSDDRSHNNSPLHF	TGTGCCAGCAGTGACGACAGGAGCCATAATAATTCCCCCCTCCACTTT
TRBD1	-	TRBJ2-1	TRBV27	CASSFGQGENEQFF	TGTGCCAGCAGTTTCGGGCAGGGGGAGAATGAGCAGTTCTTC
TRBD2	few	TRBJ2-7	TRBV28	CASRRLAATYEQYF	TGTGCCAGCAGGCGACTAGCGGCTACCTACGAGCAGTACTTC
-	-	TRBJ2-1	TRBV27	CASSSRQGGHNEQFF	TGTGCCAGCAGTTCTCGACAGGGAGGCCACAATGAGCAGTTCTTC
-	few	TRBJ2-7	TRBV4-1	CASSQGPGQSSYEQYF	TGCGCCAGCAGCCAAGGTCCGGGTCAAAGCTCCTACGAGCAGTACTTC
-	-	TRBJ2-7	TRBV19	CASSMVRDEQYF	TGTGCCAGTAGTATGGTCAGGGACGAGCAGTACTTC
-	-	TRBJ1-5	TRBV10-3	CAISDGGYSNQPQHF	TGTGCCATCAGTGACGGGGGTTATAGCAATCAGCCCCAGCATTTT
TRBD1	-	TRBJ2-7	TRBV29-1	CSVARGSGEQYF	TGCAGCGTTGCCAGGGGGAGTGGGGAGCAGTACTTC
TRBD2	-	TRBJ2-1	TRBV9	CASSVGGGARFEQFF	TGTGCCAGCAGCGTGGGGGGAGGGGCCAGGTTTGAGCAGTTCTTC
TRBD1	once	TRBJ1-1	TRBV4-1	CASSQDLWGYRGLLGTEAFF	TGCGCCAGCAGCCAAGATCTATGGGGGTACAGGGGGCTCCTGGGCACTGAAGCTTTCTTT
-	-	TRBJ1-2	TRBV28	CASRFVDTVDGYTF	TGTGCCAGCAGATTTGTAGACACAGTGGATGGCTACACCTTC
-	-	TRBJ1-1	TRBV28	CASIEHGGRMNTEAFF	TGTGCCAGCATCGAGCACGGGGGGCGAATGAACACTGAAGCTTTCTTT
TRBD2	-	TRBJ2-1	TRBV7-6	CASSLASGLAGGSNEQFF	TGTGCCAGCAGCTTAGCGTCTGGGCTAGCGGGAGGATCGAATGAGCAGTTCTTC
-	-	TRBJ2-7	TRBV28	CASTPQGEPLWEQYF	TGTGCCAGCACCCCACAGGGAGAACCCTTATGGGAGCAGTACTTC
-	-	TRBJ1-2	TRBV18	CASSVQPRGYGYTF	TGTGCCAGCTCAGTACAGCCCAGGGGCTATGGCTACACCTTC
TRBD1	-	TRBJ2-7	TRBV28	CASSNETRRDRVYEQYF	TGTGCCAGCAGCAATGAAACCCGACGGGACAGGGTTTACGAGCAGTACTTC
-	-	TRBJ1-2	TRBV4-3	CASSQEGPRDPPGDGYTF	TGCGCCAGCAGCCAAGAGGGGCCTAGGGACCCACCGGGAGATGGCTACACCTTC
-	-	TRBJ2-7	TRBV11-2	CASSFPPHLFFSYEQYF	TGTGCCAGCAGCTTTCCCCCGCATCTATTTTTTTCCTACGAGCAGTACTTC
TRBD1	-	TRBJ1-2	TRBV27	CASSSLGGANYGYTF	TGTGCCAGCAGTTCCCTAGGGGGCGCTAACTATGGCTACACCTTC
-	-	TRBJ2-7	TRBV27	CASSLNGGLSSYEQYF	TGTGCCAGCAGTTTAAACGGAGGGCTGAGCTCCTACGAGCAGTACTTC
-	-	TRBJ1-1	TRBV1	CTSSQGGDRDSAEAFF	TGCACCAGCAGCCAAGGGGGGGACAGGGATTCTGCTGAAGCTTTCTTT
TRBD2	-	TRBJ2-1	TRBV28	CASSSGTSGSGEQFF	TGTGCCAGCAGTTCCGGGACTAGCGGGAGTGGTGAGCAGTTCTTC
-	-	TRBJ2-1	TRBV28	CASSADLDWQFF	TGTGCCAGCAGTGCCGACCTTGACTGGCAGTTCTTC
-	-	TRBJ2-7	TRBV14	CASSQDFYWAEQYF	TGTGCCAGCAGCCAAGATTTTTATTGGGCCGAGCAGTACTTC
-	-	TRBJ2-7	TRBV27	CASSLVPTGAAYEQYF	TGTGCCAGCAGTTTAGTACCCACGGGAGCAGCCTACGAGCAGTACTTC
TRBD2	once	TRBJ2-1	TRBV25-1	CASSGVAGQPYNEQFF	TGTGCCAGCAGTGGAGTAGCGGGTCAGCCCTACAATGAGCAGTTCTTC
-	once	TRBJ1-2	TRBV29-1	CSVCDDRLTYGYTF	TGCAGCGTTTGCGACGACAGGCTTACCTATGGCTACACCTTC
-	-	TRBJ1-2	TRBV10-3	CASGAVSGYGYTF	TGTGCCTCTGGGGCAGTCTCGGGCTATGGCTACACCTTC
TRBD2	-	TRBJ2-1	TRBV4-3	CASSQDNFGTSGSNEQFF	TGCGCCAGCAGCCAAGATAATTTCGGGACTAGCGGGAGCAATGAGCAGTTCTTC
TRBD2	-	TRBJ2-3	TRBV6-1	CASSEPGTSGRECTDTQYF	TGTGCCAGCAGTGAACCCGGGACTAGCGGGAGGGAATGCACAGATACGCAGTATTTT
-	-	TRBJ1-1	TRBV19	CASSSQTGDTEAFF	TGTGCCAGTAGTTCCCAGACAGGCGACACTGAAGCTTTCTTT
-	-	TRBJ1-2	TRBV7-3	CASSPGQGIGGYTF	TGTGCCAGCAGCCCTGGTCAGGGGATCGGAGGCTACACCTTC
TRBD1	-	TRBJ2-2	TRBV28	CASSPDRGQGGELFF	TGTGCCAGCAGTCCGGACAGGGGGCAAGGCGGGGAGCTGTTTTTT
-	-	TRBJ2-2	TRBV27	CASSHNTGELFF	TGTGCCAGCAGCCATAACACCGGGGAGCTGTTTTTT
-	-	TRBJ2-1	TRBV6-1	CASSDGQSYNEQFF	TGTGCCAGCAGTGATGGACAGTCTTACAATGAGCAGTTCTTC
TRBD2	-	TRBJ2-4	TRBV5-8	CASDSKINTSGRIVQYF	TGTGCCAGTGATTCGAAAATAAATACTAGCGGGAGGATCGTTCAGTACTTC
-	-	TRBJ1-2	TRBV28	CASSLVGDDYGYTF	TGTGCCAGCAGTTTGGTAGGGGATGACTATGGCTACACCTTC
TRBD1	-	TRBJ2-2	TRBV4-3	CASSQDIGWGDRGTGELFF	TGCGCCAGCAGCCAAGATATCGGGTGGGGGGACAGGGGCACCGGGGAGCTGTTTTTT